This TCR beta chain is from a study of cytomegalovirus exposure and HLA in healthy donors. The primer mix had 60 Vbeta and 13 Jbeta primers. Method: immunoSEQ multiplex PCR; TCRdb's copy keeps in-frame clones and lacks some. The sample has over 100,000 clones, around three quarters seen once. Note on this clone: Its antigen is as yet unknown.

The CDR3 is 17 amino acids. J lost 7 bases, V lost 1 base, and 15 bases had no gene match. The germline CDR1 and CDR2 sequences are SGHTA and FQGNSA. Overall study results and limits: A missense DCLRE1C variant was associated with V- and J-gene trimming of TCR beta chains in a later analysis, and an independent cohort replicated the association. CMV serostatus stood as the only immune exposure information on hand. Presence/absence analysis assumed near-uniform sequencing depth across donors.

The sequenced sample consisted of PBMCs. The receptor was derived from a man aged 30 to 45 in good health and CMV-seropositive. V and J are TRBV7-2 and TRBJ1-2, with 7 bases that match TRBD1. CDR3 DNA: TGTGCCAGCAGCTTAGACGTGACAGGGTCGCGGTACTCTGGCTACACCTTC. Amino acids: CASSLDVTGSRYSGYTF. Looking up the rest from reference TRBV7-2 and TRBJ1-2 gives the full variable domain: GAGVSQSPSNKVTEKGKDVELRCDPISGHTALYWYRQSLGQGLEFLIYFQGNSAPDKSGLPSDRFSAERTGGSVSTLTIQRTQQEDSAVYLCASSLDVTGSRYSGYTFGSGTRLTVV.